The sample holds one count of the clone carrying this T cell receptor (beta chain). CDR1 MNHEY and CDR2 SMNVEV come from the germline V gene (reference sequence). This CDR3 comprises 16 residues. With V trimmed by 3 bases and J by 0 bases, 7 bases remained unmatched. These data are taken from a study of blood T cell repertoires in COVID-19. Per the authors' pipeline: The assay estimated nucleated cells by amplifying reference gene primers. The method was immunoSEQ multiplex PCR; TCRdb's version includes in-frame clones alone and lacks a portion of them. The V and J calls and clone size were taken over from that table, and D and trimming were inferred from the DNA. The sample lists roughly 360,000 clones, approximately 90% occurring once. Cohort placement rested on clinical history that participants reported themselves.

Sequences were obtained from PBMCs or T cells enriched from blood (not recorded which). The origin of this receptor is a woman aged 25 to 39 with acute COVID-19. The chain has TRBV27 and TRBJ1-2; 7 bases agree with TRBD1. The CDR3: CASSFLWDSANYGYTF. CDR3 DNA: TGTGCCAGCAGTTTCCTTTGGGACAGTGCTAACTATGGCTACACCTTC.